What follows are 30 T cell receptor beta chains derived from one specimen sequenced in a study of T cell responses to AZD1222 COVID-19 vaccine. TCRdb's table, derived via immunoSEQ multiplex PCR, lists solely in-frame clones and lacks some. Found here are about 160,000 clones, 80% to 90% of them singletons; the top ten hold 6% to 8%. Sequencing used peripheral blood, obtained on day 0 of AZD1222 vaccination. These receptors originate from an adult in good health.

This clone was picked up one time. The V gene is TRBV30, the J gene TRBJ1-5; TRBD1 aligns across 7 bases. Germline lookup yields CDR1 GTSNPN and CDR2 SVGIG (reference sequence). V shed 1 base and J 5 bases; nucleotides not matched to a gene: 17. The length of the CDR3 is 18 residues. CDR3 nucleotide sequence: TGTGCCTGGAGTGCCAAACCTCGACGACAGGGTTTTTATCAGCCCCAGCATTTT. It translates to CAWSAKPRRQGFYQPQHF. The full variable domain, rest sourced from reference TRBV30 and TRBJ1-5, is SQTIHQWPATLVQPVGSPLSLECTVEGTSNPNLYWYRQAAGRGLQLLFYSVGIGQISSEVPQNLSASRPQDRQFILSSKKLLLSDSGFYLCAWSAKPRRQGFYQPQHFGDGTRLSIL.

V gene TRBV11-2 combines with J gene TRBJ2-1; TRBD2 matches 11 bases. The trim removed 4 bases at V and 2 bases at J, leaving 7 bases unmatched. CDR3 length: 17 residues. Germline V gene sequence: CDR1 SGHAT, CDR2 FQNNGV. CDR3 in amino acids: CASSSQLAGEAYNEQFF. DNA for the CDR3: TGTGCCAGCAGCTCACAACTAGCGGGGGAAGCCTACAATGAGCAGTTCTTC.

V gene TRBV18 combines with J gene TRBJ2-7; no clear D gene. The V end was cut by 2 bases, the J end by 2 bases, with 4 bases between. Germline assignment: CDR1 KGHSH and CDR2 LQKENI. The CDR3 has 12 residues. The CDR3 here is CASSPVAYEQYF. The CDR3, as DNA: TGTGCCAGCTCACCAGTGGCCTACGAGCAGTACTTC.

J is TRBJ2-5 and V is TRBV7-2, with D possibly being TRBD2 (6 bases). Trimming removed 5 bases at V and 2 bases at J, with 12 bases between. The length of the CDR3 is 14 residues. Germline CDR1 is SGHTA and CDR2 is FQGNSA. The CDR3 here is CASSRGTGQETQYF. The CDR3 DNA sequence: TGTGCCAGCAGCCGGGGGACTGGGCAAGAGACCCAGTACTTC.

The chain is built from TRBV2 and TRBJ1-5, with 8 nucleotides matching TRBD1. This CDR3 spans 13 amino acids. Germline-derived CDR1 and CDR2 are SNHLY and FYNNEI. The V segment lost 6 bases and the J segment 6 bases; nucleotides outside the gene matches: 4. Written as DNA, the CDR3 is TGTGCCAGCAGGCAGACAGGGGCTCAGCCCCAGCATTTT. Residues: CASRQTGAQPQHF.

The V gene is TRBV11-3, the J gene TRBJ2-7; 13 nucleotides agree with TRBD2. With V trimmed by 5 bases and J by 5 bases, 12 bases remained unmatched. Per germline, CDR1 SGHNT and CDR2 YENEEA. The CDR3 is made up of 17 amino acids. CDR3: CASSEGVLAGGIDEQYF. Written as DNA, the CDR3 is TGTGCCAGCAGCGAAGGCGTACTAGCGGGGGGGATCGACGAGCAGTACTTC.

V and J are TRBV29-1 and TRBJ1-1; D not certain. Germline V gives CDR1 SQVTM, CDR2 ANQGSEA. V was clipped by 3 bases and J by 6 bases, with 8 bases between them. This CDR3 comprises 11 residues. This CDR3 reads CSVEVVPEAFF. CDR3 DNA: TGCAGCGTTGAGGTGGTCCCTGAAGCTTTCTTT.

The chain joins TRBV6-5 to TRBJ2-2, with a possible D match to TRBD2 (6 bases). This CDR3 is 15 amino acids long. CDR1 and CDR2 from the germline V gene are MNHEY and SVGAGI. V lost 2 bases, J lost 4 bases, and 11 bases lay in between. CDR3 protein: CASSYASVSTGELFF. CDR3 nucleotide sequence: TGTGCCAGCAGTTACGCTAGCGTGTCCACCGGGGAGCTGTTTTTT.

CDR3 region: CASSEGSPLAGIYEQYF. For the CDR3, the DNA is TGTGCCAGCAGTGAAGGGTCCCCGCTAGCGGGGATCTACGAGCAGTACTTC. This chain uses TRBV6-1 with TRBJ2-7; 9 bases map to TRBD2. With V trimmed by 1 base and J by 3 bases, 10 bases remained unmatched. The germline CDR1 and CDR2 sequences are MNHNS and SASEGT. This CDR3 has 17 residues.

The chain is built from TRBV4-1 and TRBJ2-1, with TRBD2 matching over 9 bases. Losses at the gene ends were 4 bases for V and 2 bases for J; bases not matched to a gene: 9. The CDR3 contains 17 residues. Germline values: CDR1 MGHRA, CDR2 YSYEKL. This CDR3 reads CASSPKLGGGAYNEQFF. CDR3 coding DNA: TGCGCCAGCAGCCCGAAGTTGGGCGGGGGGGCCTACAATGAGCAGTTCTTC.

This sequence joins TRBV6-1 and TRBJ2-3; 8 bases map to TRBD1. V lost 2 bases and J lost 4; bases outside the gene matches: 5. The length of the CDR3 is 15 residues. Germline CDR1 is MNHNS and CDR2 is SASEGT. In DNA form, the CDR3 reads TGTGCCAGCAGTGAAATCCAGGGGGCATCAGATACGCAGTATTTT. Residues: CASSEIQGASDTQYF.

The chain links TRBV9 to TRBJ1-2; D may be TRBD1 (5 bases). Between the trimmed V and J ends, which lost 0 bases and 4 bases, there was a span of 13 bases. The CDR3 is 15 amino acids. Germline V gene lookup returns CDR1 SGDLS and CDR2 YYNGEE. CDR3 amino acids: CASSVAGQIGYGYTF. DNA of the CDR3: TGTGCCAGCAGCGTAGCAGGGCAAATAGGCTATGGCTACACCTTC. The full variable domain, in which reference TRBV9 and TRBJ1-2 provide the parts outside the CDR3, is DSGVTQTPKHLITATGQRVTLRCSPRSGDLSVYWYQQSLDQGLQFLIQYYNGEERAKGNILERFSAQQFPDLHSELNLSSLELGDSALYFCASSVAGQIGYGYTFGSGTRLTVV.

Notes on this clone: The same CDR3 is also encoded by other DNA sequences in this sample. The CDR3 nucleotides are TGTGCCAGCACTAGGGATGCAACTAATGAAAAACTGTTTTTT. Translating gives CASTRDATNEKLFF. The chain employs TRBV9 and TRBJ1-4, with D hard to call. V was shortened by 6 bases and J by 0 bases, with 9 bases between the two germline ends. Germline assignment: CDR1 SGDLS and CDR2 YYNGEE. The CDR3 has 14 amino acids.

The chain links TRBV6-5 to TRBJ2-1; no firm D call. The CDR3 runs to 14 residues. Germline CDR1 is MNHEY and CDR2 is SVGAGI. V shed 6 bases and J shed 6 bases, with 15 bases lying between them. The CDR3 protein is CASSIPGSGNEQFF. The CDR3 DNA is TGTGCCAGCAGCATCCCCGGTAGTGGCAATGAGCAGTTCTTC.

V usage is TRBV6-2 or TRBV6-3 and J usage is TRBJ1-5, with TRBD1 identical over 8 bases. The CDR3 is 15 residues long. Germline V gene data show CDR1 as MNHEY and CDR2 as SVGEGT. The ends lost 0 bases at V and 6 bases at J; junction bases unmatched: 4. The CDR3 loop is CASSYSSGGSQPQHF. In DNA, the CDR3 is TGTGCCAGCAGTTACTCATCAGGGGGCAGTCAGCCCCAGCATTTT.

The chain is built from TRBV6-5 and TRBJ2-5, with no clear D. Trimming removed 2 bases at V and 4 bases at J, with 14 bases between. This CDR3 has 15 amino acids. Germline values: CDR1 MNHEY, CDR2 SVGAGI. As DNA, the CDR3 is TGTGCCAGCAGTTACCTCGGAGCCACCCTAGAGACCCAGTACTTC. Translating gives CASSYLGATLETQYF.

This clone was observed a single time. The genes are TRBV12-3 or TRBV12-4 and TRBJ1-5; D is uncertain. The CDR3 is 13 residues long. Trimming stripped 3 bases from V and 0 bases from J, with 3 bases between. The CDR3 sequence: CASSFNSNQPQHF. Written as DNA, the CDR3 is TGTGCCAGCAGTTTTAATAGCAATCAGCCCCAGCATTTT.

The chain is built from TRBV6-5 and TRBJ1-4; TRBD1 might be the D (5 bases). Trimming left V 6 bases short and J 8 bases short, with 16 bases between. Per the germline V gene, CDR1 is MNHEY and CDR2 is SVGAGI. This CDR3 is 14 amino acids long. The CDR3 region has the DNA TGTGCCAGCAGAAGCGGGGGTGGTGAAGAAAAACTGTTTTTT. Translating it yields CASRSGGGEEKLFF.

V gene TRBV11-2 combines with J gene TRBJ1-2; tentative D call: TRBD1 (5 bases). The CDR3 is 14 amino acids. Trimming took off 0 bases at V and 7 bases at J, with 12 bases between the two ends. In germline, CDR1 is SGHAT, CDR2 FQNNGV. For the CDR3, the DNA is TGTGCCAGCAGCTTAGAGGCAGGGCCGGGTGGCTACACCTTC. Encoded protein: CASSLEAGPGGYTF.

The V and J genes are TRBV5-6 and TRBJ2-1; TRBD1 agrees at 9 bases. The germline CDR1 and CDR2 sequences are SGHDT and YYEEEE. There are 17 residues in the CDR3. The V segment lost 9 bases and the J segment 4 bases; nucleotides outside the gene matches: 17. The CDR3 sequence: CATPKIGRGQGYNEQFF. The CDR3 DNA is TGTGCCACCCCAAAGATTGGAAGGGGACAGGGATACAATGAGCAGTTCTTC.

This chain joins TRBV9 and TRBJ1-4; 8 bases agree with TRBD1. There are 14 residues in the CDR3. Germline V gives CDR1 SGDLS, CDR2 YYNGEE. V shed 3 bases, J shed 8 bases, and the junction held 6 bases outside the gene matches. CDR3 amino acids: CASSGGRQGEKLFF. The CDR3 coding sequence is TGTGCCAGCAGCGGAGGCCGACAGGGGGAAAAACTGTTTTTT.

This clone was recorded only once. CDR3 nucleotides: TGTGCCAGCAGCCGTCTCGCGGGGGGGTTTGGAGATACGCAGTATTTT. It codes for CASSRLAGGFGDTQYF. This chain links TRBV7-9 with TRBJ2-3, with TRBD2 matching 9 bases. CDR3 length equals 16 residues. Germline V gene sequence: CDR1 SEHNR, CDR2 FQNEAQ (reference sequence). Losses at the gene ends were 5 bases for V and 5 bases for J; bases not matched to a gene: 11.

The chain carries TRBV19 and TRBJ2-2; D is unclear. Trimming removed 5 bases at V and 4 bases at J, with 8 bases between. Germline CDR1 LNHDA, CDR2 SQIVND (reference sequence). CDR3 length equals 13 residues. CDR3: CASSPATTGELFF. CDR3 DNA: TGTGCCAGTAGTCCTGCCACCACCGGGGAGCTGTTTTTT.

The chain couples TRBV4-1 to TRBJ1-2; D not resolved. This CDR3 spans 16 amino acids. With 1 base removed from V and 1 base from J, the gap between germline ends came to 13 bases. Germline values: CDR1 MGHRA, CDR2 YSYEKL. The CDR3 bases are TGCGCCAGCAGCCAAGTGGCACTCTTGGGTAACTATGGCTACACCTTC. It yields the protein CASSQVALLGNYGYTF.

The rearrangement joins TRBV30 to TRBJ1-5; D remains ambiguous. The V end was cut by 2 bases, the J end by 5 bases, with 7 bases between. Germline V gives CDR1 GTSNPN, CDR2 SVGIG (reference sequence). CDR3 length: 12 amino acids. CDR3 sequence: CAWSREYQPQHF. The CDR3 DNA is TGTGCCTGGAGTAGGGAGTATCAGCCCCAGCATTTT.

The rearrangement joins TRBV6-1 to TRBJ2-3; D unresolved. Trimming removed 3 bases at V and 1 base at J, with 8 bases between. This CDR3 is built from 14 residues. Germline V gene lookup returns CDR1 MNHNS and CDR2 SASEGT. This chain's CDR3 is CASSEVRGTDTQYF. The CDR3 coding sequence is TGTGCCAGCAGTGAGGTCCGCGGCACAGATACGCAGTATTTT.

This sequence joins TRBV6-5 and TRBJ1-5; D is undetermined. Trimming took 4 bases from V and 0 from J, leaving 10 bases between them. The length of the CDR3 is 15 residues. Germline CDR1 is MNHEY and CDR2 is SVGAGI. The CDR3 DNA follows: TGTGCCAGCAGTTTAGGACGGAATAGCAATCAGCCCCAGCATTTT. The encoded protein is CASSLGRNSNQPQHF.

The J gene is TRBJ2-3, the V gene TRBV10-3; 10 bases are shared with TRBD2. Germline CDR1 ENHRY, CDR2 SYGVKD. The V and J ends lost 3 bases and 1 base, in that order; junction bases with no gene match: 7. CDR3 length equals 17 residues. In DNA form, the CDR3 reads TGTGCCATCAGTGACGAGGTAGCGGGGGGACGCACAGATACGCAGTATTTT. Protein sequence: CAISDEVAGGRTDTQYF.

Here the CDR3 reads CAWNARIGTPLHF. The CDR3 bases are TGTGCCTGGAATGCCCGGATAGGGACGCCCCTCCACTTT. The chain has TRBV30 and TRBJ1-6; D possibly corresponds to TRBD1 (5 bases). V was shortened by 4 bases and J by 13 bases, with 17 bases between the two germline ends. Germline values: CDR1 GTSNPN, CDR2 SVGIG (reference sequence). There are 13 residues in the CDR3. The entire variable domain, with the rest obtained from reference TRBV30 and TRBJ1-6, is as follows: SQTIHQWPATLVQPVGSPLSLECTVEGTSNPNLYWYRQAAGRGLQLLFYSVGIGQISSEVPQNLSASRPQDRQFILSSKKLLLSDSGFYLCAWNARIGTPLHFGNGTRLTVT.

This sequence joins TRBV5-1 and TRBJ2-2; D not certain. CDR1 SGHRS and CDR2 YFSETQ come from the germline V gene. The CDR3 runs 14 residues. Trimming stripped 0 bases from V and 7 bases from J, with 10 bases between. The CDR3 DNA follows: TGCGCCAGCAGCTTGGAGCTCTCTGTCGGGGAGCTGTTTTTT. Translation: CASSLELSVGELFF.